The rows below give T cell receptor beta chains drawn from one sample of a study of blood T cell repertoires in COVID-19. Measured with immunoSEQ multiplex PCR; TCRdb has only the in-frame clones, and not every one. Of roughly 120,000 clones listed, about 74% are singletons. Sequenced: peripheral blood. All receptors derive from a man between 70 and 80 years old with acute or convalescent COVID-19. CDR3s include the opening cysteine and the closing phenylalanine or tryptophan. The order of the fields is clone size, V gene, J gene, D gene, CDR3 length, CDR3 DNA, CDR3 protein. D genes are given only for firm matches. Size tells how often a clone was seen (once, few, many) or the class of an expanded clone, and some rows leave it out.

.	TRBV4-3	TRBJ2-2	TRBD2	18	TGCGCCAGCAGCCAGGAAACCTGGACTAGCATTAACACCGGGGAGCTGTTTTTT	CASSQETWTSINTGELFF
few	TRBV7-9	TRBJ2-5	TRBD1	14	TGTGCCAGCAGCTCCGCAGGGGGCCAAGAGACCCAGTACTTC	CASSSAGGQETQYF
once	TRBV6-5	TRBJ2-5	.	13	TGTGCCAGCAGCCCAGGGGGGCAAGAGACCCAGTACTTC	CASSPGGQETQYF
once	TRBV4-3	TRBJ1-3	.	16	TGCGCCAGCAGCCAAACGGTCGCTAGCTCTGGAAACACCATATATTTT	CASSQTVASSGNTIYF
.	TRBV11-2	TRBJ2-5	.	16	TGTGCCAGCAGTAACGCGGGGTACTCCCTGAAAGAGACCCAGTACTTC	CASSNAGYSLKETQYF
.	TRBV28	TRBJ2-7	TRBD2	15	TGTGCCAGCAGCTTGGCGGGAGGGCCGGCCGAGGAGCAGTACTTC	CASSLAGGPAEEQYF
.	TRBV6-6	TRBJ2-7	TRBD1	14	TGTGCCACCGTTTTACCGGGACAGGGGAACGAGCAGTACTTC	CATVLPGQGNEQYF
.	TRBV18	TRBJ2-3	TRBD2	17	TGTGCCAGCTCACCCCCCGCTACTAGCGGGGCATTCGGGACGCAGTATTTT	CASSPPATSGAFGTQYF
.	TRBV5-1	TRBJ2-2	.	16	TGCGCCAGCAGCTTATTAGCGAGCACGAACACCGGGGAGCTGTTTTTT	CASSLLASTNTGELFF
.	TRBV28	TRBJ1-1	.	15	TGTGCCAGCAGCCCCTCGGAGGGGTCCAACACTGAAGCTTTCTTT	CASSPSEGSNTEAFF
.	TRBV11-2	TRBJ1-4	.	15	TGTGCCAGCAGCTTAGTGTCCAGGGGAAACGAAAAACTGTTTTTT	CASSLVSRGNEKLFF